This TCR beta chain was retrieved from a study of cytotoxic CD8 clonotypes in ibrutinib-treated CLL. Study context: Responses comprised about 25 partial and 2 complete; at median approximately six years, around 14 remained remitted and approximately twelve progressed.

With respect to this clone: The antigen is not known.

TCRdb keeps only in-frame clones here, not all; method: immunoSEQ multiplex PCR. The sample consists of 200,000 or so clones, approximately 70% of them appearing once. PBMCs that had been cryopreserved were the source of approximately 1.8 micrograms of genomic DNA for TCR beta libraries. General observations from the study: Stable or contracted on treatment, public clonotypes were also uncommon. Clonality, elevated at ibrutinib response, dropped back toward baseline at progression.

Sequencing was performed on PBMCs, taken after 12 months of ibrutinib treatment. This clonotype originated in a human donor with chronic lymphocytic leukemia.

CDR3: CASTRTGEQPQHF. Here the CDR3 DNA reads TGTGCCAGTACCAGGACCGGGGAACAGCCCCAGCATTTT. The chain uses TRBV19 and TRBJ1-5; D ambiguous. The CDR3 extends over 13 amino acids. The germline V gene encodes CDR1 LNHDA and CDR2 SQIVND (reference sequence). Trimming took off 7 bases at V and 7 bases at J, with 14 bases between the two ends.